These T cell receptor beta chains were read from a single sample in a study of T cell responses to AZD1222 COVID-19 vaccine. Clones were read by immunoSEQ multiplex PCR, and TCRdb kept only the in-frame ones, dropping some. The sample includes more than 85,000 clones, about 88% seen only once; the top ten take 13% to 15%. The material was peripheral blood, obtained 28 days after the second AZD1222 dose. The receptors come from an adult who received the AZD1222 COVID-19 vaccine. CDR3s include the opening cysteine and the closing phenylalanine or tryptophan.

>TRBV12-3/TRBV12-4|TRBJ1-1
CASSLRIEAFF
>TRBV6-5|TRBJ2-1
CASSYDGTGESNEQFF
>TRBV19|TRBJ1-1
CASCAGLGVNTEAFF
>TRBV7-9|TRBJ2-1
CASSLRVAEQFF
>TRBV27|TRBJ1-1
CASSLNRGGTEAFF
>TRBV5-1|TRBJ1-1
CASSGATGGNTEAFF
>TRBV12-3/TRBV12-4|TRBJ2-7
CASSLGKPYEQYF
>TRBV4-2|TRBJ2-3
CASSQEVRSTDTQYF
>TRBV28|TRBJ1-3
CASSARGGSGNTIYF
>TRBV5-1|TRBJ1-4
CASSTGWTPTNEKLFF
>TRBV9|TRBJ2-1
CASSVATAGALVNEQFF
>TRBV27|TRBJ2-3
CASSLRDYTDTQYF
>TRBV6-4|TRBJ1-4
CASSALRPSGEKLFF
>TRBV6-2/TRBV6-3|TRBJ2-2
CASSPIIGGTGELFF
>TRBV12-3/TRBV12-4|TRBJ2-3
CASSLNTDTQYF
>TRBV7-8|TRBJ2-3
CASSSLGGTSTDTQYF
>TRBV30|TRBJ1-3
CAWRGSGNTIYF
>TRBV25-1|TRBJ1-4
CASKGNGEKLFF
>TRBV6-2/TRBV6-3|TRBJ2-7
CASSPAGYRYEQYF
>TRBV3-1/TRBV3-2|TRBJ2-3
CASSQKTDTDTQYF
>TRBV6-5|TRBJ2-1
CASSPRRTGGNEQFF
>TRBV7-9|TRBJ1-3
CASRLGTSGNTIYF
>TRBV4-2|TRBJ2-7
CASSQDLGYSYEQYF
>TRBV6-1|TRBJ2-7
CASSDTGAHEQYF
>TRBV28|TRBJ1-1
CASSPFPRGAFF
>TRBV19|TRBJ2-2
CASSIARAAPGELFF
>TRBV10-2|TRBJ2-7
CASKRLDYEQYF
>TRBV11-2|TRBJ1-1
CASSLSPGIAEAFF
>TRBV6-5|TRBJ2-3
CASSLDSGSWNTQYF
>TRBV19|TRBJ2-1
CASKGSGQVLTYNEQFF
>TRBV4-1|TRBJ2-1
CASSVAPQRGVNEQFF
>TRBV7-2|TRBJ2-3
CASSLSAGGSDTQYF
>TRBV28|TRBJ1-2
CASSTGNYGYTF
>TRBV6-5|TRBJ1-2
CASGWDRDYGYTF
>TRBV7-9|TRBJ1-1
CASSSPGDTEAFF
>TRBV7-8|TRBJ1-2
CASSLHRSYGYTF
>TRBV5-1|TRBJ2-1
CASSLVLAGEAQPRYYNEQFF
>TRBV7-2|TRBJ1-1
CASSLNPENTEAFF
>TRBV27|TRBJ1-1
CASSARDRGRVGRAFF
>TRBV5-1|TRBJ2-1
CASSSTGPGHNEQFF
>TRBV27|TRBJ1-1
CASIPLTNPDTEAFF
>TRBV28|TRBJ1-2
CASSLRGGAPGYTF
>TRBV4-2|TRBJ2-2
CATAGLPNTGELFF
>TRBV30|TRBJ2-7
CAWSVAYEQYF
>TRBV27|TRBJ2-7
CASSFLGYEQYF
>TRBV10-1|TRBJ2-7
CASSEGGRTERDSVYEQYF
>TRBV6-5|TRBJ1-2
CASSYSSNTPGTF
>TRBV6-6|TRBJ2-5
CASNRERGAQYF
>TRBV20-1|TRBJ1-1
CSARHYTEAFF
>TRBV5-1|TRBJ1-2
CASSLAWGNYGYTF
>TRBV10-3|TRBJ2-2
CAISEPDRANTGELFF
>TRBV15|TRBJ1-1
CATSRGIPGGRNTEAFF